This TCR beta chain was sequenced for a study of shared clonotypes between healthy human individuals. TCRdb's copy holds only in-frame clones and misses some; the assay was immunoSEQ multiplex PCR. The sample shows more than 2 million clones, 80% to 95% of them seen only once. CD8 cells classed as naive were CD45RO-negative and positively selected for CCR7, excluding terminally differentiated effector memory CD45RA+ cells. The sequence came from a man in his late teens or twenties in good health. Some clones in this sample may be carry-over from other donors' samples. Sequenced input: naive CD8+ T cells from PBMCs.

This CDR3 is CASSPDRTDTQYF. In DNA form, the CDR3 reads TGTGCCAGCTCCCCTGACAGGACAGATACGCAGTATTTT. V usage is TRBV18 and J usage is TRBJ2-3; D is perhaps TRBD1 (6 bases). There are 13 residues in the CDR3. The germline V gene has CDR1 KGHSH and CDR2 LQKENI. Trimming took off 6 bases at V and 3 bases at J, with 10 bases between the two ends.